The 7 T cell receptor beta chains in this list originate from one sample, sequenced in a study of T cell responses to AZD1222 COVID-19 vaccine. Profiled with immunoSEQ multiplex PCR; TCRdb holds only in-frame clones, not every one. The sample lists 100,000 or so clones, about 90% occurring once. The sample was peripheral blood, taken 28 days after the second AZD1222 dose. These receptors all come from an adult who received the AZD1222 COVID-19 vaccine.

This clone turned up a few times. Germline and junction disagree at one end, which may indicate a read error. The chain joins TRBV20-1 to TRBJ2-7; 10 positions agree with TRBD2. Looked up from germline, CDR1 is DFQATT and CDR2 is SNEGSKA (reference sequence). CDR3 length: 15 amino acids. The CDR3 region is CSPSGSSGRANEQYF. Written as DNA, the CDR3 is TGCAGTCCTAGTGGGTCGAGCGGGAGGGCCAACGAGCAGTACTTC.

The J gene is TRBJ1-1, the V gene TRBV30, with TRBD1 identical over 7 bases. CDR3 length: 15 residues. Germline CDR1 GTSNPN, CDR2 SVGIG (reference sequence). J was trimmed by 0 bases and V by 3 bases; bases with no gene match: 7. The CDR3 loop reads CAWSPRGWLNTEAFF. The CDR3 bases are TGTGCCTGGAGCCCCAGGGGGTGGTTGAACACTGAAGCTTTCTTT.

The CDR3 reads CASSLLGGGDPLLNTEAFF. The CDR3 DNA reads TGTGCCAGCAGTCTTTTAGGTGGGGGTGACCCCCTCTTGAACACTGAAGCTTTCTTT. The chain recombines TRBV7-6 with TRBJ1-1; a possible D gene is TRBD1 (5 bases). This CDR3 region has 19 residues. The ends were cut back, 6 bases at V and 0 bases at J, with 26 bases in the middle. Germline V CDR1 and CDR2: SGHVS, FNYEAQ.

The chain joins TRBV16 to TRBJ2-7, with 12 nucleotides matching TRBD2. V was pared by 4 bases and J by 1 base, with 11 bases of the junction left unmatched. Germline loops: CDR1 KGHSY, CDR2 FQNENV. The CDR3 runs 18 residues. The CDR3 here is CASSPQARGTSGSYEQYF. The CDR3 nucleotides are TGTGCCAGCAGCCCCCAAGCACGGGGGACTAGCGGGTCCTACGAGCAGTACTTC.

The DNA for the CDR3 is TGTGCTAGTGGTTTGAACGACAGGGTACGCTACACCTTC. This translates into CASGLNDRVRYTF. J is TRBJ1-2 and V is TRBV12-5; 7 positions agree with TRBD1. V gave up 2 bases and J gave up 9 bases; unmatched junction bases: 6. Germline assignment: CDR1 LGHNT and CDR2 FRNRAP. This CDR3 is 13 amino acids long.

The rearrangement joins TRBV11-2 to TRBJ1-2; D perhaps matches TRBD1 (5 bases). CDR3 length: 14 amino acids. Germline assignment: CDR1 SGHAT and CDR2 FQNNGV. Trimming took off 3 bases at V and 4 bases at J, with 12 bases between the two ends. The CDR3 loop reads CASSFGDGGYGYTF. The CDR3 nucleotides are TGTGCCAGCAGCTTCGGGGACGGGGGCTATGGCTACACCTTC.

The CDR3 protein is CASSESEAGGQDEQFF. CDR3 nucleotides: TGCGCCAGCAGTGAGTCCGAAGCGGGAGGGCAAGATGAGCAGTTCTTC. V and J are TRBV10-1 and TRBJ2-1; 10 positions agree with TRBD2. The CDR3 is made up of 16 amino acids. The trim removed 0 bases at V and 8 bases at J, leaving 7 bases unmatched. Germline CDR1 WNHNN, CDR2 SYGVQD (reference sequence).